These 29 T cell receptor beta chains were sequenced from one sample in a study of shared clonotypes between healthy human individuals. Measured with immunoSEQ multiplex PCR; TCRdb has only the in-frame clones, and not every one. The sample comprises hundreds of thousands of clones, 70% to 80% of which are singletons, and roughly an eighth rests with the top ten. Sequenced: PBMCs. Receptors originate from a woman aged 40 to 55 in good health. Some clones in this sample may be carry-over from other donors' samples.

The genes are TRBV7-2 and TRBJ1-2; unclear D gene. Germline V gene data show CDR1 as SGHTA and CDR2 as FQGNSA. This CDR3 is 14 amino acids long. With 5 bases removed from V and 2 bases from J, the gap between germline ends came to 12 bases. The CDR3 DNA reads TGTGCCAGCAGCCCCCGCGGGGTGAACTATGGCTACACCTTC. This encodes CASSPRGVNYGYTF. Drawing the rest from reference TRBV7-2 and TRBJ1-2, the complete variable domain is GAGVSQSPSNKVTEKGKDVELRCDPISGHTALYWYRQSLGQGLEFLIYFQGNSAPDKSGLPSDRFSAERTGGSVSTLTIQRTQQEDSAVYLCASSPRGVNYGYTFGSGTRLTVV.

The chain links TRBV7-9 to TRBJ2-3; TRBD1 is a possible D gene (5 bases). Germline CDR1 is SEHNR and CDR2 is FQNEAQ (reference sequence). Trimming shortened V by 1 base and J by 2 bases, and 10 bases separated the two germline ends. This CDR3 contains 15 residues. CDR3 loop: CASSLGVGDTDTQYF. The CDR3, as DNA: TGTGCCAGCAGCTTAGGTGTAGGGGACACAGATACGCAGTATTTT.

The chain employs TRBV27 and TRBJ1-1; 9 nucleotides line up with TRBD1. The CDR3 loop spans 16 amino acids. V gave up 5 bases and J gave up 1 base; unmatched junction bases: 8. From germline, CDR1 is MNHEY and CDR2 SMNVEV (reference sequence). CDR3 in amino acids: CASSLGTGLKNTEAFF. The CDR3 region has the DNA TGTGCCAGCAGTCTCGGGACAGGGCTAAAGAACACTGAAGCTTTCTTT.

The J gene is TRBJ2-3, the V gene TRBV4-1; 9 nucleotides align to TRBD2. CDR1 is MGHRA, CDR2 YSYEKL, per germline. V dropped 2 bases and J dropped 4; count of bases not matched to a gene: 4. There are 15 residues in the CDR3. The CDR3 nucleotides are TGCGCCAGCAGCCAATGGGCGGGAGGGGCAGATACGCAGTATTTT. Translation: CASSQWAGGADTQYF.

The chain links TRBV5-1 to TRBJ2-2; tentatively, D is TRBD2 (5 bases). The germline V gene has CDR1 SGHRS and CDR2 YFSETQ. V dropped 4 bases and J dropped 4 bases, with 11 bases sitting between them. There are 14 residues in the CDR3. The CDR3 spells CASSIATSTGELFF. CDR3 DNA sequence: TGCGCCAGCAGCATAGCCACTAGCACCGGGGAGCTGTTTTTT.

This clone was found once. The rearrangement joins TRBV13 to TRBJ2-4; a possible D gene is TRBD1 (6 bases). The CDR3 has 15 residues. The V end lost 3 bases, the J end lost 2 bases, and 11 bases lay between the germline ends. The V gene's germline CDR1 is PRHDT and CDR2 FYEKMQ (reference sequence). CDR3 sequence reads: CASSLGAITKNIQYF. In nucleotides, the CDR3 is TGTGCCAGCAGCTTGGGGGCCATCACCAAAAACATTCAGTACTTC.

This sequence joins TRBV5-1 and TRBJ1-2; possibly TRBD1 for D (6 bases). The CDR3 is 13 residues long. Trimming removed 4 bases from V and 1 base from J, with 8 bases in between. CDR1 and CDR2 (germline): SGHRS, YFSETQ. CDR3 bases: TGCGCCAGCAGCCAGGACAGTAACTATGGCTACACCTTC. Translating gives CASSQDSNYGYTF.

V gene TRBV15 combines with J gene TRBJ2-2; the D is unclear. The germline V gene has CDR1 LNHNV and CDR2 YYDKDF (reference sequence). Trimming removed 1 base from V and 1 base from J, with 4 bases in between. The CDR3 totals 14 residues. CDR3 sequence (DNA): TGTGCCACCAGCAGAGGCAGGAACACCGGGGAGCTGTTTTTT. The encoded protein is CATSRGRNTGELFF.

With respect to this clone: Sequence at one end of the junction differs from germline and may be a read error. V gene TRBV15 combines with J gene TRBJ1-3; possibly TRBD1 for D (5 bases). CDR1 and CDR2 (germline): LNHNV, YYDKDF (reference sequence). This CDR3 comprises 15 residues. DNA for the CDR3: TGTGCCGCCAGCAGAGATAGGGGCTCTGGAAACACCATATATTTT. It codes for CAASRDRGSGNTIYF.

The rearrangement links TRBV4-1 to TRBJ2-1; 9 nucleotides agree with TRBD1. The V segment lost 1 base and the J segment 9 bases; nucleotides outside the gene matches: 10. This CDR3 comprises 16 residues. Germline assignment: CDR1 MGHRA and CDR2 YSYEKL. CDR3 sequence: CASSQVGQGRGAEQFF. For the CDR3, the DNA is TGCGCCAGCAGCCAAGTTGGACAGGGGCGTGGAGCTGAGCAGTTCTTC.

This chain uses TRBV27 with TRBJ2-7; D uncertain. CDR1 and CDR2 from the germline V gene are MNHEY and SMNVEV (reference sequence). This CDR3 is 15 amino acids long. With 1 base removed from V and 0 bases from J, the gap between germline ends came to 10 bases. The CDR3 nucleotides read TGTGCCAGCAGTTTATATCGTGGGTCCTCCTACGAGCAGTACTTC. This codes for CASSLYRGSSYEQYF.

The chain joins TRBV7-3 to TRBJ2-5, with TRBD2 identical over 8 bases. With 1 base clipped from V and 4 bases from J, the junction kept 8 bases outside the gene matches. This CDR3 is built from 16 residues. Germline CDR1 is SGHTA and CDR2 is FQGTGA. The CDR3 DNA reads TGTGCCAGCAGCTTAAAAAGTGGTCTAGCGGGAGAGACCCAGTACTTC. Translated: CASSLKSGLAGETQYF.

CDR3 nucleotide sequence: TGTGCCAGCAGCTCAGGGACAGAGAACACTGAAGCTTTCTTT. Protein sequence: CASSSGTENTEAFF. The chain is built from TRBV5-4 and TRBJ1-1; 7 bases map to TRBD1. The V gene's germline CDR1 is SGHNT and CDR2 YYREEE (reference sequence). The CDR3 is made up of 14 amino acids. V was clipped by 3 bases and J by 1 base; unmatched bases: 3.

V gene TRBV7-2 combines with J gene TRBJ2-2, with a weak D call TRBD2 (6 bases). This CDR3 is 15 amino acids long. Trimming left V 3 bases short and J 3 bases short, with 11 bases between. CDR1 is SGHTA, CDR2 FQGNSA, per germline. CDR3 DNA sequence: TGTGCCAGCAGCTTCGGCGGGGCATACACCGGGGAGCTGTTTTTT. It encodes CASSFGGAYTGELFF.

The chain is built from TRBV5-1 and TRBJ2-5; possibly TRBD2 for D (5 bases). The CDR3 runs to 13 residues. CDR1 SGHRS and CDR2 YFSETQ come from the germline V gene. V was clipped by 3 bases and J by 2 bases, with 8 bases between them. The DNA of the CDR3 is TGCGCCAGCAGCTCGGACTGGCAAGAGACCCAGTACTTC. Amino acid sequence: CASSSDWQETQYF.

This chain links TRBV9 with TRBJ1-3; D unclear. Trimming took off 2 bases at V and 0 bases at J, with 9 bases between the two ends. This CDR3 has 15 amino acids. The germline V gene has CDR1 SGDLS and CDR2 YYNGEE. This CDR3 is CASSVTQSSGNTIYF. DNA of the CDR3: TGTGCCAGCAGCGTTACACAGAGCTCTGGAAACACCATATATTTT. Complete variable domain (other parts from reference TRBV9 and TRBJ1-3): DSGVTQTPKHLITATGQRVTLRCSPRSGDLSVYWYQQSLDQGLQFLIQYYNGEERAKGNILERFSAQQFPDLHSELNLSSLELGDSALYFCASSVTQSSGNTIYFGEGSWLTVV.

J is TRBJ2-7 and V is TRBV9; 11 bases align to TRBD2. Germline lookup yields CDR1 SGDLS and CDR2 YYNGEE. V was pared by 3 bases and J by 7 bases, with 6 bases of the junction left unmatched. The CDR3 extends over 14 amino acids. CDR3 region: CASSAPGTSGEQYF. In DNA, the CDR3 is TGTGCCAGCAGCGCGCCGGGGACTAGCGGTGAGCAGTACTTC.

The rearrangement links TRBV9 to TRBJ2-1; the D gene is possibly TRBD2 (5 bases). The V end was cut by 2 bases, the J end by 6 bases, with 12 bases between. CDR3 size: 14 residues. The germline V gene encodes CDR1 SGDLS and CDR2 YYNGEE. CDR3 DNA: TGTGCCAGCAGCGTTAGCGCCCCTAGCAATGAGCAGTTCTTC. It is translated as CASSVSAPSNEQFF.

The chain combines TRBV2 with TRBJ2-2, with TRBD1 identical over 10 bases. There are 14 residues in the CDR3. The germline CDR1 and CDR2 sequences are SNHLY and FYNNEI. J gave up 5 bases and V 10 bases, and 7 bases lay outside the gene matches. CDR3 bases: TGTGCCACTCGGACAGGGGGGTGGACCGGGGAGCTGTTTTTT. Residues: CATRTGGWTGELFF.

The chain is built from TRBV21-1 and TRBJ2-1; TRBD2 is taken as the D call from the table, unchecked against the DNA. TRBV21-1 is flagged as a pseudogene. CDR3 length: 15 amino acids. The CDR3 DNA sequence: TGTGCCAGCAACGACCCGGGACTTCTCTACAATGAGCAGTTCTTC. As protein: CASNDPGLLYNEQFF.

The V call is TRBV30, the J call TRBJ2-7, with 10 bases matching TRBD1. V lost 5 bases to trimming and J lost 4 bases; unmatched junction nucleotides: 8. The V gene's germline CDR1 is GTSNPN and CDR2 SVGIG (reference sequence). The CDR3 has 14 residues. The CDR3 DNA sequence: TGTGCCTGGTCCGGGACAGGGGACTTTTACGAGCAGTACTTC. Translated, it gives CAWSGTGDFYEQYF.

The chain joins TRBV7-8 to TRBJ1-4; 7 nucleotides match TRBD1. The CDR3 spans 16 residues. Germline assignment: CDR1 SGHVS and CDR2 FQNEAQ. Trimming at V came to 5 bases and at J to 8 bases, leaving 14 bases not matched to a gene. CDR3 DNA: TGTGCCAGCAGCGCCGCCGAGGGGGCGTGGAACGAAAAACTGTTTTTT. This translates into CASSAAEGAWNEKLFF.

This clone appeared a few times. The chain employs TRBV2 and TRBJ2-7, with TRBD1 identical over 9 bases. From germline, CDR1 is SNHLY and CDR2 FYNNEI. The CDR3 is 13 residues long. V trimming: 5 bases; J trimming: 5 bases; junction bases outside the gene matches: 4. In DNA, the CDR3 is TGTGCCAGCAGTCAGGGACAGGGTAACGAGCAGTACTTC. Encoded protein: CASSQGQGNEQYF.

The chain joins TRBV27 to TRBJ1-1; 10 nucleotides match TRBD1. The CDR3 runs to 17 residues. Germline V CDR1 and CDR2: MNHEY, SMNVEV (reference sequence). With 5 bases clipped from V and 1 base from J, the junction kept 10 bases outside the gene matches. DNA for the CDR3: TGTGCCAGCAGTAAAAAAGGGACAGGGGTTTCGAACACTGAAGCTTTCTTT. This encodes CASSKKGTGVSNTEAFF.

V gene TRBV10-3 combines with J gene TRBJ2-1, with TRBD1 identical over 10 bases. CDR1 is ENHRY and CDR2 is SYGVKD in the germline V gene. The CDR3 is made up of 15 amino acids. V gave up 6 bases and J gave up 8 bases; unmatched junction bases: 10. For the CDR3, the DNA is TGTGCCATCAGCACAACCCGGGACAGGGGCTATGAGCAGTTCTTC. As protein: CAISTTRDRGYEQFF.

The rearrangement links TRBV25-1 to TRBJ1-5; the D is unclear. Germline assignment: CDR1 MGHDK and CDR2 SYGVNS. The V end lost 0 bases, the J end lost 4 bases, and 7 bases lay between the germline ends. This CDR3 comprises 14 residues. This CDR3 reads CASSEYGVNQPQHF. CDR3 nucleotides: TGTGCCAGCAGTGAATATGGGGTTAATCAGCCCCAGCATTTT.

This clone was observed at least ten times. The V gene is TRBV6-1, the J gene TRBJ2-7, with TRBD1 identical over 11 bases. V lost 2 bases, J lost 7 bases, and 7 bases stayed unmatched. There are 15 residues in the CDR3. Per the germline V gene, CDR1 is MNHNS and CDR2 is SASEGT. The CDR3 loop is CASSEWTGGAGEQYF. In DNA form, the CDR3 reads TGTGCCAGCAGTGAATGGACAGGGGGCGCGGGGGAGCAGTACTTC.

The J gene is TRBJ2-2, the V gene TRBV9; 11 bases map to TRBD2. The CDR3 has 15 amino acids. V shed 6 bases and J 5 bases; nucleotides not matched to a gene: 6. Germline loops: CDR1 SGDLS, CDR2 YYNGEE. The CDR3 DNA sequence: TGTGCCAGCACCCCGGGGACTAGCGGTACCGGGGAGCTGTTTTTT. The encoded protein is CASTPGTSGTGELFF.

The chain uses TRBV11-2 and TRBJ2-5, with D perhaps being TRBD1 or TRBD2 (5 bases each). The V gene's germline CDR1 is SGHAT and CDR2 FQNNGV. The CDR3 covers 14 residues. With 3 bases removed from V and 5 bases from J, the gap between germline ends came to 13 bases. CDR3 DNA: TGTGCCAGCAGCTTTTTAGGGGACCGGGAGACCCAGTACTTC. This sequence encodes CASSFLGDRETQYF.